One and the same sample provided the 9 T cell receptor beta chains below, sequenced in a study of blood T cells in healthy people across ages. For the second PCR, which ran for roughly 7 to 11 cycles, a sample-barcoded 5' primer and a J-beta primer mix were used. TCRdb called the 5' RACE reads again in MiXCR, with one record for every CDR3 protein. The repertoire holds hundreds of thousands of distinct CDR3 sequences, with 32% as singletons. Sequencing was performed on blood. The receptors were sampled from a woman older than 75 in good health.

This chain links TRBV29-1 with TRBJ2-1; D remains unclear. From germline, CDR1 is SQVTM and CDR2 ANQGSEA. Trimming stripped 4 bases from V and 2 bases from J, with 15 bases between. The CDR3 consists of 15 residues. In nucleotides, the CDR3 is TGCAGCGTTGGTCGGTTAGGGCTGCCCTACAATGAGCAGTTCTTC. Translated, it gives CSVGRLGLPYNEQFF.

The chain uses TRBV6-1 and TRBJ2-5, with 7 positions matching TRBD2. V lost 8 bases and J lost 2; bases outside the gene matches: 8. Germline CDR1 MNHNS, CDR2 SASEGT. This CDR3 contains 14 residues. The chain's CDR3 is CASVRGGPQETQYF. The CDR3 DNA follows: TGTGCCAGCGTGCGCGGGGGACCTCAAGAGACCCAGTACTTC.

Comment on this clonotype: A read error may explain this, as a much larger clone is one base away. The CDR3 region is CASSPYRNPTEQYF. In DNA form, the CDR3 reads TGTGCCAGCAGCCCATACAGGAACCCTACCGAGCAGTACTTC. The genes are TRBV3-1 and TRBJ2-7; D is perhaps TRBD1 (5 bases). CDR3 size: 14 residues. Germline assignment: CDR1 LGHDT and CDR2 YNNKEL (reference sequence). V was trimmed by 4 bases and J by 6 bases, leaving 16 bases between them.

This clonotype has at least ten counts. The gene calls are TRBV7-3 and TRBJ2-1; TRBD2 agrees at 11 bases. The J segment lost 8 bases and the V segment lost 1 base, leaving 4 bases of the junction unmatched. Germline CDR1 SGHTA, CDR2 FQGTGA. This CDR3 has 15 residues. The CDR3 here is CASSLISGGAHEQFF. CDR3 in DNA: TGTGCCAGCAGCTTAATTAGCGGGGGGGCCCATGAGCAGTTCTTC.

This clonotype was seen ten or more times. The V gene is TRBV20-1, the J gene TRBJ2-5; 13 positions agree with TRBD2. The junction had 3 bases not matched to a gene; V was cut back by 3 bases and J by 2 bases. CDR1 is DFQATT and CDR2 is SNEGSKA in the germline V gene (reference sequence). The CDR3 loop spans 15 amino acids. Here the CDR3 DNA reads TGCAGTGCTAGGACACTAGCGGGGGGGCAAGAGACCCAGTACTTC. Protein sequence: CSARTLAGGQETQYF.

With regard to this clonotype: A clone one base away is much larger, so this may be a read error. V gene TRBV29-1 combines with J gene TRBJ2-5; 9 bases line up with TRBD1. The CDR3 totals 14 residues. V lost 7 bases to trimming and J lost 11 bases; unmatched junction nucleotides: 17. CDR1 is SQVTM and CDR2 is ANQGSEA in the germline V gene. CDR3 region: CSGLGTGSVNEQYF. In nucleotides, the CDR3 is TGCAGCGGGCTAGGGACAGGGTCGGTCAATGAGCAGTACTTC.

This clonotype was counted ten times or more. J is TRBJ2-1 and V is TRBV20-1, with 7 bases identical to TRBD1. V was clipped by 7 bases and J by 2 bases; unmatched bases: 8. CDR1 and CDR2 from the germline V gene are DFQATT and SNEGSKA (reference sequence). CDR3 length: 14 residues. The CDR3 nucleotides are TGCAGTGGGGCCACCGGGACAGCCTACAATGAGCAGTTCTTC. This gives the protein CSGATGTAYNEQFF.

Only a few counts were recorded for this clonotype. The chain is built from TRBV5-1 and TRBJ1-1, with 8 bases identical to TRBD1. This CDR3 contains 12 residues. After removal of 4 bases from V and 10 bases from J, the junction contained 6 bases not matched to a gene. Germline lookup yields CDR1 SGHRS and CDR2 YFSETQ. The CDR3 region has the DNA TGCGCCAGCAGCCTAGGACAGGGTGTAGCTTTCTTT. This gives the protein CASSLGQGVAFF.

Many counts were recorded for this clonotype. This sequence joins TRBV5-1 and TRBJ1-1; D is unclear. Trimming left V 0 bases short and J 3 bases short, with 9 bases between. Germline CDR1 reads SGHRS; CDR2 reads YFSETQ. The CDR3 is 14 residues long. CDR3 in DNA: TGCGCCAGCAGCTTGGCCTCAGCTGACACTGAAGCTTTCTTT. The encoded protein is CASSLASADTEAFF.